Here is one T cell receptor beta chain with its context. These data belong to a study of T cell responses to AZD1222 COVID-19 vaccine. The CDR3 totals 21 residues. The table came from immunoSEQ multiplex PCR; TCRdb's copy has only in-frame clones and leaves some out. The sample lists fewer than 150,000 clones, roughly 87% occurring once. The chain combines TRBV21-1 with TRBJ1-1; the table's TRBD1 call for D was not verified on the DNA. TRBV21-1 is annotated as a pseudogene. Sequencing used peripheral blood, obtained on day 0 of AZD1222 vaccination. The origin of this receptor is an adult in good health. CDR3 DNA: TGTGCCAGCAGCAAAGCGGGGGGGACAGGGGGCTGCCCCCTCATGAACACTGAAGCTTTCTTT. It specifies CASSKAGGTGGCPLMNTEAFF.